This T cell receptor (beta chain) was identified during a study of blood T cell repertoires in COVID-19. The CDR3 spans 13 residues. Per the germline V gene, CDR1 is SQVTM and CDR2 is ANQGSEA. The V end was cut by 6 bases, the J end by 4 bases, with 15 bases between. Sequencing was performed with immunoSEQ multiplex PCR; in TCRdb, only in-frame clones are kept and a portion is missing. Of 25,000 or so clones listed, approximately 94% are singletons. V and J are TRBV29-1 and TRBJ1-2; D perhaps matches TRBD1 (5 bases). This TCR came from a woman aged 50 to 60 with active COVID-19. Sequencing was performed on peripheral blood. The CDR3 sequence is CSVATGTIYGYTF. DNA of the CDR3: TGCAGCGTAGCGACCGGGACTATCTATGGCTACACCTTC.